This TCR beta chain was identified during a study of shared clonotypes between healthy human individuals. This clone appeared a few times. Its antigen is as yet unknown. Study-level results: In contrast to clonotypes shared by all four donors, non-shared clonotypes had lower generation probabilities. The study's rarefaction showed incomplete sorted-subset sequencing despite large depth.

The method was immunoSEQ multiplex PCR; TCRdb's version includes in-frame clones alone and lacks a portion of them. Of about 1.5 million clones listed, roughly 95% are singletons. Healthy and HIV-negative, the adult donors had no recent acute infections or vaccinations. The CD4+ fraction was divided into a CD45RA+ naive subset and a CD45RA-negative memory subset. The CDR3 sequence is 15 residues long. Trimming stripped 3 bases from V and 2 bases from J, with 14 bases between. CDR1 is MDHEN and CDR2 is SYDVKM in the germline V gene. The chain combines TRBV28 with TRBJ2-7; tentative D call: TRBD1 (5 bases). The sample taken for sequencing was naive CD4+ T cells sorted from blood. Subset specified: CD45RA+ positively selected. This TCR was recovered from a man aged 25-45 years in good health. CDR3 in DNA: TGTGCCAGCAGTTTTCAGCACAGGCCACCCTACGAGCAGTACTTC. Its translation is CASSFQHRPPYEQYF.